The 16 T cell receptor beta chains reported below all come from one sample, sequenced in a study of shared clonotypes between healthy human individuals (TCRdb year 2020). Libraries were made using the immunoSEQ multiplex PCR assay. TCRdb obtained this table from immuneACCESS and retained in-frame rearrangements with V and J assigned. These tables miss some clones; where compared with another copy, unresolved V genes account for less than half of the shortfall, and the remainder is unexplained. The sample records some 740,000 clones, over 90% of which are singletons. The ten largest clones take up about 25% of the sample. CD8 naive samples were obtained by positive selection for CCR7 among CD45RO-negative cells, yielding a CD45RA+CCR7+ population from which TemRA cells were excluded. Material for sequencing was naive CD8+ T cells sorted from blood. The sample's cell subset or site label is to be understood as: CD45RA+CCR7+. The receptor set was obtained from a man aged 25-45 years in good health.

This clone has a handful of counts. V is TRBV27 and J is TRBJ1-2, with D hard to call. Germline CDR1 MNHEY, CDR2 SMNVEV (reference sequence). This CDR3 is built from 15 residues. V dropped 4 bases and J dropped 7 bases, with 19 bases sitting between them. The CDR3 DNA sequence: TGTGCCAGCAGTTCCCCCACCCGGGCGGGAGGTGGCTACACCTTC. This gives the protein CASSSPTRAGGGYTF.

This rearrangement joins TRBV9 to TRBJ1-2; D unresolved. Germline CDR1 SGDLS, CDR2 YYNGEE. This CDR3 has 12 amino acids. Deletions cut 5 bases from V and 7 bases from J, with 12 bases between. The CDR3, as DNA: TGTGCCAGCAGGGGAGGCGGTACTGGCTACACCTTC. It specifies CASRGGGTGYTF.

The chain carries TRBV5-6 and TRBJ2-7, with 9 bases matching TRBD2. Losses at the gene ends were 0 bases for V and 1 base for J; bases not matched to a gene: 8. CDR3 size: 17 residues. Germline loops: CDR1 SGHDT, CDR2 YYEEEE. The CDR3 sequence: CASSLAVSGSFSYEQYF. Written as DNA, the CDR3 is TGTGCCAGCAGCTTGGCCGTTAGCGGGAGTTTTTCCTACGAGCAGTACTTC.

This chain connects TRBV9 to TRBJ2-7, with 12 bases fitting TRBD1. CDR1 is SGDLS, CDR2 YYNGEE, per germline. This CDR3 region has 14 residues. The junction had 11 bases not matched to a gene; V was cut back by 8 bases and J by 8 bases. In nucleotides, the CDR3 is TGTGCCAGTGCAGCCGGGACAGGGGGCATCCAGCAGTACTTC. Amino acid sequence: CASAAGTGGIQQYF.

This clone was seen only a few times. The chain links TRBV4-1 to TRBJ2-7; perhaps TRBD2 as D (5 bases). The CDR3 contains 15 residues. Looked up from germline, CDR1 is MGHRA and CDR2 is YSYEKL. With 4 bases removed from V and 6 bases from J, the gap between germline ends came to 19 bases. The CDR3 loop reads CASSPAGLSASEQYF. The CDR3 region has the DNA TGCGCCAGCAGCCCCGCAGGACTTTCGGCGAGCGAGCAGTACTTC.

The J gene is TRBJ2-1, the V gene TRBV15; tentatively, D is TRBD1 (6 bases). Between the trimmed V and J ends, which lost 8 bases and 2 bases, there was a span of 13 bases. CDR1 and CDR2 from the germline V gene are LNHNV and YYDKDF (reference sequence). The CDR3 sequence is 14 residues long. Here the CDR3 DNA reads TGTGCCACCGCCAAGCAGGGGACCTACAATGAGCAGTTCTTC. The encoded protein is CATAKQGTYNEQFF.

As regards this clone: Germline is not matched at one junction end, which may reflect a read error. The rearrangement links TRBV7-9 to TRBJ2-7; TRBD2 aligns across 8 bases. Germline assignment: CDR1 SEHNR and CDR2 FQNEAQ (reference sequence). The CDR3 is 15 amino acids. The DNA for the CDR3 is TGCGCCAGCAGCCCGTTGAGGACTAGCATCCACGAGCAGTACTTC. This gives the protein CASSPLRTSIHEQYF.

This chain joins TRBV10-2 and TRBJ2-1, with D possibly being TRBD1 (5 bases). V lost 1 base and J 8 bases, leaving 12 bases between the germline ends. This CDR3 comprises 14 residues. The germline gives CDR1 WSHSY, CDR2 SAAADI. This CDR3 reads CASSELAGSDEQFF. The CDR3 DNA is TGCGCCAGCAGTGAGTTGGCAGGGTCGGATGAGCAGTTCTTC.

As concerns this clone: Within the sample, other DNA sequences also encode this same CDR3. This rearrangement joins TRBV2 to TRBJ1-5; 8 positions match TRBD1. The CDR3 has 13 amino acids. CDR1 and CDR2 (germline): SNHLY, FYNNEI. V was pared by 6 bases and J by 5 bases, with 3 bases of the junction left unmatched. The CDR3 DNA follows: TGTGCCAGCAGGGACAGGGTAGATCAGCCCCAGCATTTT. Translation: CASRDRVDQPQHF. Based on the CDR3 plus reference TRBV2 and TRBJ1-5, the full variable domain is EPEVTQTPSHQVTQMGQEVILRCVPISNHLYFYWYRQILGQKVEFLVSFYNNEISEKSEIFDDQFSVERPDGSNFTLKIRSTKLEDSAMYFCASRDRVDQPQHFGDGTRLSIL.

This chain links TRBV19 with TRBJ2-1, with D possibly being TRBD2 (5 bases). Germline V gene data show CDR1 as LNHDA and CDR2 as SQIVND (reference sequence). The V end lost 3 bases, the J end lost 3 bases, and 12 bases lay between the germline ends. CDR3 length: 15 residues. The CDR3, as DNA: TGTGCCAGTAGTATGGTTGAGGGTATCTACAATGAGCAGTTCTTC. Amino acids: CASSMVEGIYNEQFF.

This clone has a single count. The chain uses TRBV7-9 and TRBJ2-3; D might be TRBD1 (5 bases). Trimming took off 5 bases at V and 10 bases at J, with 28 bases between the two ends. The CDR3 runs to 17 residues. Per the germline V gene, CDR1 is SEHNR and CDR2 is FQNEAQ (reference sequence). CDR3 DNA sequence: TGTGCCAGCAGCCCCGCAATTCTCTTGGCAGGGTTTGCTCCGCAGTATTTT. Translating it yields CASSPAILLAGFAPQYF.

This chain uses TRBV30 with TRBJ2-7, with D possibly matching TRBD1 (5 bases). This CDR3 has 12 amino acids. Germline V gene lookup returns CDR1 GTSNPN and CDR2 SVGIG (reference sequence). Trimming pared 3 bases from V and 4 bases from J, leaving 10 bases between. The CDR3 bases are TGTGCCTGGAGGGAACCAGGGTACGAGCAGTACTTC. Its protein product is CAWREPGYEQYF.

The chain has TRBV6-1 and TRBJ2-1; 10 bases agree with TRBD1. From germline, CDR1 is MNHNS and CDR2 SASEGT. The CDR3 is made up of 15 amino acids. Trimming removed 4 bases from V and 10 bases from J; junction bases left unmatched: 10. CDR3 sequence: CASSAAGTGVDEQFF. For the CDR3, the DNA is TGTGCCAGCAGTGCCGCCGGGACAGGGGTGGACGAGCAGTTCTTC.

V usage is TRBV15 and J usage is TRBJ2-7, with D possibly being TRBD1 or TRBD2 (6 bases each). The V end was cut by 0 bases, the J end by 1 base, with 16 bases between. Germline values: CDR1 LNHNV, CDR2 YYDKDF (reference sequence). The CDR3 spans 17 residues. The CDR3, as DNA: TGTGCCACCAGCAGAGATCGGCATTTAGGGGGGTCCTACGAGCAGTACTTC. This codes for CATSRDRHLGGSYEQYF.

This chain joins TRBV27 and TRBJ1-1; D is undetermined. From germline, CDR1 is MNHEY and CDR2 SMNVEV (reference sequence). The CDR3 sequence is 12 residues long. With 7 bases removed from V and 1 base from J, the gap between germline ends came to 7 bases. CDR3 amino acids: CASIKGNTEAFF. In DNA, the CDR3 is TGTGCCAGCATAAAGGGGAACACTGAAGCTTTCTTT.

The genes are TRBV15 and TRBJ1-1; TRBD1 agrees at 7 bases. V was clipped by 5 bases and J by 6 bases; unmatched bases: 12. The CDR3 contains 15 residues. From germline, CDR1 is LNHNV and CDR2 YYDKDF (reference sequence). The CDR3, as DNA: TGTGCCACCAGCGCAATTTTCGACAGGGAGGCTGAAGCTTTCTTT. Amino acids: CATSAIFDREAEAFF.